The 27 T cell receptor beta chains listed next were all sequenced from one sample in a study of cytomegalovirus exposure and HLA in healthy donors (dated by TCRdb to the late 2010s). The library was obtained by the immunoSEQ multiplex PCR assay. The multiplex PCR relied on a mix of 60 forward primers for TCR Vbeta segments and 13 reverse primers for TCR Jbeta segments. TCRdb limited this immuneACCESS table to in-frame rearrangements with V and J called. A share of clones is missing; checked studies link under half to unresolved V genes, and the rest is unexplained. The sample table gives tens of thousands of clones. The ten largest clones take up 3.5% to 5.5% of the sample. Specimen: PBMCs. The source is a woman between 35 and 50 years old in good health and CMV-seropositive.

The chain joins TRBV5-6 to TRBJ1-5; 10 bases are shared with TRBD1. Trimming removed 0 bases from V and 3 bases from J; junction bases left unmatched: 6. In germline, CDR1 is SGHDT, CDR2 YYEEEE. The CDR3 loop spans 17 amino acids. The CDR3 sequence is CASSLAGTGVVNQPQHF. Here the CDR3 DNA reads TGTGCCAGCAGCTTGGCGGGGACAGGGGTCGTCAATCAGCCCCAGCATTTT. Full variable domain (remainder filled in from reference TRBV5-6 and TRBJ1-5): DAGVTQSPTHLIKTRGQQVTLRCSPKSGHDTVSWYQQALGQGPQFIFQYYEEEERQRGNFPDRFSGHQFPNYSSELNVNALLLGDSALYLCASSLAGTGVVNQPQHFGDGTRLSIL.

The chain combines TRBV27 with TRBJ2-1, with a weak D call TRBD2 (6 bases). This CDR3 has 13 amino acids. Germline CDR1 is MNHEY and CDR2 is SMNVEV (reference sequence). V dropped 10 bases and J dropped 5 bases, with 15 bases sitting between them. CDR3 protein: CATSGLANNEQFF. CDR3 nucleotide sequence: TGTGCCACGAGCGGGCTAGCGAACAATGAGCAGTTCTTC.

The V call is TRBV5-6, the J call TRBJ2-6; 8 bases agree with TRBD1. This CDR3 is built from 18 residues. Germline V lookup: CDR1 SGHDT, CDR2 YYEEEE. V shed 0 bases and J 0 bases; nucleotides not matched to a gene: 5. The CDR3 DNA is TGTGCCAGCAGCTTGGAAGCAGGGGGCGTCTCTGGGGCCAACGTCCTGACTTTC. Its protein product is CASSLEAGGVSGANVLTF.

This chain uses TRBV5-1 with TRBJ2-1; 8 nucleotides line up with TRBD2. Per germline, CDR1 SGHRS and CDR2 YFSETQ. With 4 bases clipped from V and 6 bases from J, the junction kept 9 bases outside the gene matches. The CDR3 runs 15 residues. CDR3 sequence: CASSPDGRAGNEQFF. CDR3 nucleotide sequence: TGCGCCAGCAGCCCGGACGGGAGGGCTGGCAATGAGCAGTTCTTC.

The CDR3 loop reads CASSQPGTDNEQFF. The CDR3 coding sequence is TGCGCCAGCAGCCAACCCGGGACTGACAATGAGCAGTTCTTC. The chain links TRBV4-3 to TRBJ2-1, with D tentatively TRBD2 (6 bases). V was pared by 2 bases and J by 5 bases, with 10 bases between. This CDR3 contains 14 residues. In germline, CDR1 is LGHNA, CDR2 YSLEER.

The chain links TRBV6-4 to TRBJ2-6; D ambiguous. The V end lost 9 bases, the J end lost 1 base, and 16 bases lay between the germline ends. The germline V gene has CDR1 MRHNA and CDR2 SNTAGT. This CDR3 region has 16 residues. The DNA for the CDR3 is TGTGCCAGTCCTGACAAAACCTCATCTGGGGCCAACGTCCTGACTTTC. Its translation is CASPDKTSSGANVLTF.

This sequence joins TRBV25-1 and TRBJ2-2, with TRBD1 matching over 7 bases. This CDR3 is 13 amino acids long. J was trimmed by 4 bases and V by 8 bases; bases with no gene match: 4. Germline CDR1 and CDR2: MGHDK and SYGVNS. The CDR3, as DNA: TGTGCCAGCGGCCGGACAGGCACCGGGGAGCTGTTTTTT. Its translation: CASGRTGTGELFF.

The CDR3 loop is CAISEGGIDQPQHF. The CDR3 DNA follows: TGTGCCATCAGTGAAGGGGGTATCGATCAGCCCCAGCATTTT. This chain links TRBV10-3 with TRBJ1-5; possibly TRBD1 for D (6 bases). Trimming removed 3 bases at V and 5 bases at J, with 11 bases between. The CDR3 consists of 14 residues. Germline loops: CDR1 ENHRY, CDR2 SYGVKD.

The chain has TRBV5-4 and TRBJ2-2; the D is unclear. V was trimmed by 0 bases and J by 1 base, leaving 4 bases between them. CDR1 and CDR2 (germline): SGHNT, YYREEE (reference sequence). This CDR3 has 14 amino acids. The CDR3 sequence: CASSLAGNTGELFF. Written as DNA, the CDR3 is TGTGCCAGCAGCTTGGCAGGGAACACCGGGGAGCTGTTTTTT. The whole variable domain, filled in from reference TRBV5-4 and TRBJ2-2, reads ETGVTQSPTHLIKTRGQQVTLRCSSQSGHNTVSWYQQALGQGPQFIFQYYREEENGRGNFPPRFSGLQFPNYSSELNVNALELDDSALYLCASSLAGNTGELFFGEGSRLTVL.

This chain links TRBV2 with TRBJ1-5, with 12 bases identical to TRBD1. CDR1 is SNHLY and CDR2 is FYNNEI in the germline V gene. After removal of 6 bases from V and 6 bases from J, the junction contained 6 bases not matched to a gene. This CDR3 has 15 amino acids. The CDR3 spells CASRGQGAPGQPQHF. CDR3 nucleotide sequence: TGTGCCAGCAGGGGACAGGGGGCGCCGGGTCAGCCCCAGCATTTT.

The V and J genes are TRBV15 and TRBJ2-7; TRBD2 matches at 10 bases. The V and J ends lost 4 bases and 3 bases, in that order; junction bases with no gene match: 6. The germline V gene encodes CDR1 LNHNV and CDR2 YYDKDF (reference sequence). CDR3 length: 15 residues. CDR3 sequence: CATSKRLAGGYEQYF. CDR3 coding DNA: TGTGCCACCAGCAAGAGACTAGCGGGCGGCTACGAGCAGTACTTC.

The chain combines TRBV18 with TRBJ2-1; D is perhaps TRBD2 (5 bases). Trimming left V 1 base short and J 5 bases short, with 9 bases between. Germline V gene lookup returns CDR1 KGHSH and CDR2 LQKENI. This CDR3 is built from 14 residues. DNA for the CDR3: TGTGCCAGCTCACCACGGACTGGTGACAATGAGCAGTTCTTC. Protein sequence: CASSPRTGDNEQFF.

The V call is TRBV6-1, the J call TRBJ2-7, with 8 bases matching TRBD1. Germline loops: CDR1 MNHNS, CDR2 SASEGT. CDR3 length: 15 amino acids. V lost 3 bases and J lost 0; bases outside the gene matches: 4. DNA of the CDR3: TGTGCCAGCAGTGAGTACAGGGGGGCCTCCTACGAGCAGTACTTC. It encodes CASSEYRGASYEQYF.

The genes are TRBV30 and TRBJ2-5; no firm D call. Trimming cost V 4 bases and J 2 bases, with 11 bases left between them. CDR3 length equals 13 residues. The germline gives CDR1 GTSNPN, CDR2 SVGIG (reference sequence). The CDR3 loop is CAWNVVAQETQYF. CDR3 coding DNA: TGTGCCTGGAATGTGGTGGCTCAAGAGACCCAGTACTTC.

The chain uses TRBV28 and TRBJ2-5; 9 positions agree with TRBD2. The CDR3 consists of 15 residues. Germline CDR1 and CDR2: MDHEN and SYDVKM. Trimming cost V 2 bases and J 5 bases; bases outside gene matches: 6. As DNA, the CDR3 is TGTGCCAGCAGTTTAGGTAGCGGGAGAGGGGAGACCCAGTACTTC. Amino acids: CASSLGSGRGETQYF. Filled out from reference TRBV28 and TRBJ2-5, the complete variable domain reads DVKVTQSSRYLVKRTGEKVFLECVQDMDHENMFWYRQDPGLGLRLIYFSYDVKMKEKGDIPEGYSVSREKKERFSLILESASTNQTSMYLCASSLGSGRGETQYFGPGTRLLVL.

This chain connects TRBV28 to TRBJ2-3; TRBD2 aligns across 9 bases. CDR1 MDHEN and CDR2 SYDVKM come from the germline V gene. V lost 4 bases, J lost 0 bases, and 11 bases stayed unmatched. The CDR3 has 18 amino acids. This chain's CDR3 is CASSWGGRAYSSTDTQYF. Here the CDR3 DNA reads TGTGCCAGCAGTTGGGGCGGGAGGGCCTACTCAAGCACAGATACGCAGTATTTT.

The chain has TRBV27 and TRBJ2-7; D may be TRBD1 (5 bases). CDR3 length: 13 amino acids. Trimming took 5 bases from V and 3 from J, leaving 11 bases between them. Per the germline V gene, CDR1 is MNHEY and CDR2 is SMNVEV (reference sequence). CDR3 nucleotides: TGTGCCAGCAGTCCCCAGCAGGGCTACGAGCAGTACTTC. It yields the protein CASSPQQGYEQYF.

The V gene is TRBV10-3, the J gene TRBJ1-4; no reliable D call. Trimming took off 8 bases at V and 4 bases at J, with 11 bases between the two ends. This CDR3 comprises 13 residues. Per germline, CDR1 ENHRY and CDR2 SYGVKD. DNA of the CDR3: TGTGCCATCCACTCTAACCTTAATGAAAAACTGTTTTTT. It yields the protein CAIHSNLNEKLFF.

The genes are TRBV5-5 and TRBJ1-4; no clear D gene. CDR1 is SGHKS and CDR2 is YYEKEE in the germline V gene (reference sequence). The CDR3 totals 12 residues. Trimming stripped 4 bases from V and 8 bases from J, with 9 bases between. The CDR3 here is CASSPEVEKLFF. The CDR3 nucleotides are TGTGCCAGCAGCCCGGAGGTCGAAAAACTGTTTTTT.

V is TRBV15 and J is TRBJ1-4, with TRBD1 matching 9 bases. Germline-derived CDR1 and CDR2 are LNHNV and YYDKDF (reference sequence). The CDR3 is 13 residues long. J was trimmed by 11 bases and V by 4 bases; bases with no gene match: 5. Here the CDR3 reads CATSKTTGGKLFF. CDR3 DNA sequence: TGTGCCACCAGCAAAACGACAGGGGGGAAACTGTTTTTT.

The chain joins TRBV4-2 to TRBJ1-1, with D unclear. CDR1 is LGHNA, CDR2 YNFKEQ, per germline. The CDR3 is made up of 14 amino acids. The germline V and J ends were trimmed by 1 base and 3 bases, with 9 bases remaining between them. This CDR3 is CASSQGSRDTEAFF. The CDR3, as DNA: TGTGCCAGCAGCCAAGGGAGTCGGGACACTGAAGCTTTCTTT.

This chain uses TRBV6-5 with TRBJ1-5; TRBD1 agrees at 8 bases. CDR1 and CDR2 from the germline V gene are MNHEY and SVGAGI. This CDR3 comprises 15 residues. Unmatched junction bases numbered 7, after V lost 6 bases and J lost 3 bases. CDR3 residues: CASRRTGTDNQPQHF. Here the CDR3 DNA reads TGTGCCAGCAGGCGGACAGGGACGGACAATCAGCCCCAGCATTTT.

V gene TRBV18 combines with J gene TRBJ2-7, with TRBD1 matching over 7 bases. V gave up 2 bases and J gave up 2 bases; unmatched junction bases: 6. CDR1 is KGHSH, CDR2 LQKENI, per germline. The CDR3 totals 15 residues. CDR3 nucleotides: TGTGCCAGCTCACCAAAAGGGACAGACACCTACGAGCAGTACTTC. It translates to CASSPKGTDTYEQYF.

The rearrangement links TRBV25-1 to TRBJ2-2; TRBD1 matches 9 bases. The V segment lost 6 bases and the J segment 6 bases; nucleotides outside the gene matches: 14. Germline-derived CDR1 and CDR2 are MGHDK and SYGVNS. The CDR3 contains 17 residues. The chain's CDR3 is CASRVDPGQGISGELFF. In nucleotides, the CDR3 is TGTGCCAGCAGGGTAGACCCGGGACAGGGTATTTCCGGGGAGCTGTTTTTT.

This rearrangement joins TRBV19 to TRBJ1-2; the match to TRBD1 covers 7 bases. V dropped 0 bases and J dropped 2; count of bases not matched to a gene: 6. Germline V CDR1 and CDR2: LNHDA, SQIVND (reference sequence). This CDR3 is 16 amino acids long. The CDR3 region is CASSIDGRGQNYGYTF. CDR3 nucleotide sequence: TGTGCCAGTAGTATAGACGGCCGGGGACAGAACTATGGCTACACCTTC.

The V call is TRBV30, the J call TRBJ2-7; TRBD2 aligns across 7 bases. V dropped 4 bases and J dropped 7; count of bases not matched to a gene: 13. From germline, CDR1 is GTSNPN and CDR2 SVGIG (reference sequence). CDR3 length: 14 residues. CDR3 sequence: CAWTRGAGSEEQYF. The CDR3 DNA sequence: TGTGCCTGGACCCGGGGAGCGGGAAGTGAAGAGCAGTACTTC.

The chain carries TRBV6-6 and TRBJ1-4; D might be TRBD1 (5 bases). V lost 7 bases to trimming and J lost 5 bases, with 5 bases between them. From germline, CDR1 is MNHNY and CDR2 SVGAGI (reference sequence). The CDR3 covers 11 residues. CDR3 amino acids: CASTGNEKLFF. The CDR3 DNA is TGTGCCAGCACAGGGAATGAAAAACTGTTTTTT.